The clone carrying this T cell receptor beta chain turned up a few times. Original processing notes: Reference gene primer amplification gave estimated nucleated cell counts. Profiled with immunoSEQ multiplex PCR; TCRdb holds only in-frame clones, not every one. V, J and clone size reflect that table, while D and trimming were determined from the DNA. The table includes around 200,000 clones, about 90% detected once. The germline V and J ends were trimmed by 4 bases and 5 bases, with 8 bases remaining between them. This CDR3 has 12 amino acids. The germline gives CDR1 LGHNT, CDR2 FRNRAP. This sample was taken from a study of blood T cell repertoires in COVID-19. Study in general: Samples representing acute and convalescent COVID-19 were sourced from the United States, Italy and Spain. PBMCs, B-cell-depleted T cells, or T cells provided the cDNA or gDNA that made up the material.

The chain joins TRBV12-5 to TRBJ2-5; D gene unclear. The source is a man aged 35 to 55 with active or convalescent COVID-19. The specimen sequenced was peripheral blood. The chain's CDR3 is CASGSIGETQYF. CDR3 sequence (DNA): TGTGCTAGTGGTTCCATTGGCGAGACCCAGTACTTC.